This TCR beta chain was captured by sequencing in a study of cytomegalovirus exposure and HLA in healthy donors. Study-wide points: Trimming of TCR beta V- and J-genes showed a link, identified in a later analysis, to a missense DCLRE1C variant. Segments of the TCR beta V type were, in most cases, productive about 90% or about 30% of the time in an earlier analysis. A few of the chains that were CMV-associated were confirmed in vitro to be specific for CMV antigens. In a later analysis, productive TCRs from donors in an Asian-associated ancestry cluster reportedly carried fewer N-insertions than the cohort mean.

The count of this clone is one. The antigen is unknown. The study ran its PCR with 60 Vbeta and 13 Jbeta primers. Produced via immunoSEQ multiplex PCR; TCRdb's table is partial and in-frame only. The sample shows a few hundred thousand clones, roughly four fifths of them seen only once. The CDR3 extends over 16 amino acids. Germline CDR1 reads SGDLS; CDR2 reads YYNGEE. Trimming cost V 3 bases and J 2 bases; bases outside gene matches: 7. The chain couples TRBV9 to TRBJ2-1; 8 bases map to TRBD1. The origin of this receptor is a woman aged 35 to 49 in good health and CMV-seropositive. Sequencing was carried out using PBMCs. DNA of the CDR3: TGTGCCAGCAGCGACTATGCAGGGGGCCCCTACAATGAGCAGTTCTTC. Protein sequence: CASSDYAGGPYNEQFF.